The 26 T cell receptor beta chains reported below all come from one sample, sequenced in a study of blood T cell repertoires in COVID-19. Produced via immunoSEQ multiplex PCR; TCRdb's table is partial and in-frame only. The table records a few hundred thousand clones, about 90% of them present only once. Sequenced material: PBMCs or T cells enriched from blood (not recorded which). Receptors were obtained from a woman aged 30 to 39 who had recovered from COVID-19.

This chain uses TRBV29-1 with TRBJ1-2; perhaps TRBD1 as D (5 bases). The V end was cut by 2 bases, the J end by 4 bases, with 8 bases between. The V gene's germline CDR1 is SQVTM and CDR2 ANQGSEA. The CDR3 sequence is 12 residues long. As DNA, the CDR3 is TGCAGCGTTGAATCGGGGGGCTATGGCTACACCTTC. The encoded protein is CSVESGGYGYTF.

The chain joins TRBV18 to TRBJ2-7; 9 bases map to TRBD2. The J segment lost 0 bases and the V segment lost 4 bases, leaving 10 bases of the junction unmatched. This CDR3 is built from 17 residues. In germline, CDR1 is KGHSH, CDR2 LQKENI. The CDR3 nucleotides read TGTGCCAGCTCACACATCATGAAGCGGGGGGACTCCTACGAGCAGTACTTC. Translating it yields CASSHIMKRGDSYEQYF.

V gene TRBV4-1 combines with J gene TRBJ1-1; no clear D. Germline CDR1 is MGHRA and CDR2 is YSYEKL. The ends were cut back, 1 base at V and 8 bases at J, with 17 bases in the middle. This CDR3 is built from 15 residues. The CDR3 DNA is TGCGCCAGCAGCCAAGCAGAACGGACTCTTGACGAAGCTTTCTTT. It encodes CASSQAERTLDEAFF.

The chain carries TRBV3-1 (or the pseudogene TRBV3-2) and TRBJ1-2, with unresolved D. The CDR3 is made up of 14 amino acids. The germline CDR1 and CDR2 sequences are LGHDT and YNNKEL (reference sequence). V was clipped by 4 bases and J by 6 bases, with 15 bases between them. CDR3 protein: CASSPANRGDGYTF. CDR3 bases: TGTGCCAGCAGCCCTGCGAATCGGGGAGATGGCTACACCTTC.

This CDR3 reads CASSPGQGDGYTF. CDR3 bases: TGTGCCAGCAGCCCGGGACAGGGTGATGGCTACACCTTC. The rearrangement joins TRBV9 to TRBJ1-2; 9 positions match TRBD1. The CDR3 is 13 residues long. The trim removed 4 bases at V and 6 bases at J, leaving 4 bases unmatched. The germline V gene has CDR1 SGDLS and CDR2 YYNGEE.

The chain joins TRBV7-2 to TRBJ2-7; 7 bases agree with TRBD1. Germline lookup yields CDR1 SGHTA and CDR2 FQGNSA. The V and J ends lost 5 bases and 2 bases, in that order; junction bases with no gene match: 6. The CDR3 loop spans 14 amino acids. The DNA of the CDR3 is TGTGCCAGCAGCCCAGGACAGGCAACCTACGAGCAGTACTTC. Encoded protein: CASSPGQATYEQYF.

This rearrangement joins TRBV4-2 to TRBJ1-1, with D unclear. The CDR3 consists of 15 residues. Trimming left V 4 bases short and J 1 base short, with 13 bases between. From germline, CDR1 is LGHNA and CDR2 YNFKEQ. The CDR3 is CASSLRDFENTEAFF. CDR3 nucleotides: TGTGCCAGCAGCCTCCGGGATTTTGAGAACACTGAAGCTTTCTTT.

The chain combines TRBV6-6 with TRBJ1-5, with D possibly TRBD1 on 5 matching bases. With 7 bases removed from V and 0 bases from J, the gap between germline ends came to 13 bases. Germline V gene sequence: CDR1 MNHNY, CDR2 SVGAGI (reference sequence). This CDR3 has 15 amino acids. In DNA form, the CDR3 reads TGTGCCAGCATAAACAGGATCGATAGCAATCAGCCCCAGCATTTT. Translating gives CASINRIDSNQPQHF.

V usage is TRBV28 and J usage is TRBJ2-7; 10 bases match TRBD2. The length of the CDR3 is 18 residues. Germline assignment: CDR1 MDHEN and CDR2 SYDVKM. V lost 2 bases, J lost 4 bases, and 14 bases stayed unmatched. The CDR3, as DNA: TGTGCCAGCAGTTTAAGGGGGCTACTAGCGGGGCCCCTTTACGAGCAGTACTTC. As protein: CASSLRGLLAGPLYEQYF.

This clone was counted a single time. The V call is TRBV7-9, the J call TRBJ1-1; the D is unclear. Germline V gene data show CDR1 as SEHNR and CDR2 as FQNEAQ (reference sequence). There are 15 residues in the CDR3. Trimming removed 5 bases at V and 4 bases at J, with 17 bases between. In DNA, the CDR3 is TGTGCCAGCAGCCCCCCCGGAGGGCCGGGCACTGAAGCTTTCTTT. As protein: CASSPPGGPGTEAFF.

CDR3 DNA sequence: TGTGCCAGCAGCTTAGCGGTGATGGTCGGTGAAGCTTTCTTT. It is translated as CASSLAVMVGEAFF. The chain recombines TRBV7-9 with TRBJ1-1; no definite D call. This CDR3 region has 14 residues. The V gene lost 0 bases and the J gene lost 7 bases, with 12 bases spanning the gap. The germline V gene has CDR1 SEHNR and CDR2 FQNEAQ (reference sequence).

The rearrangement links TRBV2 to TRBJ1-1, with D maybe TRBD1 (5 bases). The CDR3 covers 13 residues. V lost 6 bases and J 4 bases, leaving 12 bases between the germline ends. Germline assignment: CDR1 SNHLY and CDR2 FYNNEI. CDR3 sequence: CASRDISATEAFF. The CDR3 DNA is TGTGCCAGCAGGGACATTTCGGCCACTGAAGCTTTCTTT.

The rearrangement links TRBV5-1 to TRBJ2-2; 12 positions agree with TRBD2. Germline V gives CDR1 SGHRS, CDR2 YFSETQ. V was pared by 0 bases and J by 4 bases, with 4 bases of the junction left unmatched. There are 17 residues in the CDR3. Written as DNA, the CDR3 is TGCGCCAGCAGCTTGGCCCCACTAGCGGGAGGCACCGGGGAGCTGTTTTTT. This encodes CASSLAPLAGGTGELFF.

CDR3 coding DNA: TGTGCCAGCAGCCCTACCCGGGACACCCAAACCTACAATGAGCAGTTCTTC. It codes for CASSPTRDTQTYNEQFF. The rearrangement links TRBV14 to TRBJ2-1, with a tentative D call TRBD1 (6 bases). There are 17 residues in the CDR3. The V gene lost 4 bases and the J gene lost 2 bases, with 18 bases spanning the gap. Germline V CDR1 and CDR2: SGHDN, FVKESK.

The rearrangement links TRBV7-9 to TRBJ1-1; no firm D call. Germline V gives CDR1 SEHNR, CDR2 FQNEAQ (reference sequence). The CDR3 has 13 residues. Trimming took off 2 bases at V and 3 bases at J, with 7 bases between the two ends. Here the CDR3 DNA reads TGTGCCAGCAGCTTACGGGGATACACTGAAGCTTTCTTT. Encoded protein: CASSLRGYTEAFF.

The DNA of the CDR3 is TGCAGTGCTAGTTACCAACCTAGAAGGAACTACAATGAGCAGTTCTTC. Protein product: CSASYQPRRNYNEQFF. The rearrangement joins TRBV20-1 to TRBJ2-1; D is unclear. CDR3 length: 16 residues. Germline assignment: CDR1 DFQATT and CDR2 SNEGSKA (reference sequence). With 3 bases removed from V and 3 bases from J, the gap between germline ends came to 18 bases.

The gene calls are TRBV6-6 and TRBJ2-7; D is possibly TRBD1 (5 bases). The CDR3 runs 15 residues. Per the germline V gene, CDR1 is MNHNY and CDR2 is SVGAGI (reference sequence). Trimming took 0 bases from V and 2 from J, leaving 11 bases between them. CDR3 residues: CASSYSSAGTYEQYF. The CDR3 region has the DNA TGTGCCAGCAGTTACTCTAGTGCAGGGACCTACGAGCAGTACTTC.

The chain is built from TRBV19 and TRBJ2-1; D is perhaps TRBD2 (7 bases). Germline CDR1 LNHDA, CDR2 SQIVND (reference sequence). V was pared by 8 bases and J by 6 bases, with 23 bases between. The CDR3 contains 16 residues. The CDR3 spells CASLGGGRALSNEQFF. Here the CDR3 DNA reads TGTGCCAGTCTCGGCGGGGGCAGGGCGCTCTCCAATGAGCAGTTCTTC.

The chain recombines TRBV10-3 with TRBJ1-2; weak D call: TRBD1 (5 bases). V lost 5 bases to trimming and J lost 6 bases, with 10 bases between them. The CDR3 is made up of 12 amino acids. Germline V gene lookup returns CDR1 ENHRY and CDR2 SYGVKD. The CDR3 DNA follows: TGTGCCATCAGTCAGGGCGGTGATGGCTACACCTTC. Translating it yields CAISQGGDGYTF.

The gene calls are TRBV19 and TRBJ2-3, with 13 bases lining up with TRBD2. Germline CDR1 is LNHDA and CDR2 is SQIVND (reference sequence). The CDR3 has 17 amino acids. J lost 2 bases, V lost 2 bases, and 4 bases had no gene match. The CDR3 coding sequence is TGTGCCAGTAGTATATCGACTAGCGGGAGGATCACAGATACGCAGTATTTT. It yields the protein CASSISTSGRITDTQYF.

This chain connects TRBV3-1 (or the pseudogene TRBV3-2) to TRBJ2-7, with TRBD1 identical over 7 bases. The CDR3 is 15 residues long. The ends lost 3 bases at V and 1 base at J; junction bases unmatched: 6. Germline V gene data show CDR1 as LGHDT and CDR2 as YNNKEL (reference sequence). The CDR3 DNA reads as TGTGCCAGCAGCCATTCGGCGACAGGGTCCTACGAGCAGTACTTC. Translated: CASSHSATGSYEQYF.

This rearrangement joins TRBV3-1 (or the pseudogene TRBV3-2) to TRBJ2-1; no reliable D call. The germline CDR1 and CDR2 sequences are LGHDT and YNNKEL (reference sequence). Trimming took off 1 base at V and 9 bases at J, with 7 bases between the two ends. There are 12 residues in the CDR3. In DNA form, the CDR3 reads TGTGCCAGCAGCCAAGGCGGTCTTGAGCAGTTCTTC. Amino acid sequence: CASSQGGLEQFF.

The chain links TRBV28 to TRBJ2-1, with D possibly TRBD2 on 6 matching bases. The germline V and J ends were trimmed by 6 bases and 5 bases, with 11 bases remaining between them. This CDR3 has 13 amino acids. Germline CDR1 is MDHEN and CDR2 is SYDVKM. The CDR3 sequence is CASRTRAHNEQFF. The DNA for the CDR3 is TGTGCCAGCAGGACTAGGGCCCACAATGAGCAGTTCTTC.

The chain carries TRBV4-1 and TRBJ1-1; a weak D match, TRBD1 (5 bases). V lost 2 bases to trimming and J lost 7 bases, with 14 bases between them. This CDR3 region has 14 residues. The germline CDR1 and CDR2 sequences are MGHRA and YSYEKL. In nucleotides, the CDR3 is TGCGCCAGCAGCCAACGCCGAGGGGAGGGTGAAGCTTTCTTT. Residues: CASSQRRGEGEAFF.

In regard to this clone: Other DNA sequences of this sample code for an identical CDR3. The V and J genes are TRBV4-1 and TRBJ2-7, with D tentatively TRBD1 (6 bases). The CDR3 consists of 15 residues. Trimming cost V 1 base and J 1 base, with 11 bases left between them. Germline CDR1 and CDR2: MGHRA and YSYEKL. The CDR3 sequence is CASSQGRGASYEQYF. As DNA, the CDR3 is TGCGCCAGCAGCCAAGGCAGGGGAGCATCCTACGAGCAGTACTTC.

This rearrangement joins TRBV5-8 to TRBJ1-6; tentatively, D is TRBD1 (6 bases). The CDR3 is made up of 16 amino acids. The V gene's germline CDR1 is SGHTS and CDR2 YDEGEE. V lost 4 bases and J lost 3, with 14 bases in between. CDR3 sequence: CASSTGQSFYNSPLHF. The CDR3 coding sequence is TGTGCCAGCAGCACCGGACAGAGCTTCTATAATTCACCCCTCCACTTT.